This record looks at one T cell receptor (beta chain) sequence and its context. Mismatch with germline at one junction end may stem from a read error. These data originate in a study of CD8 T cells in Susac syndrome. RNA in amounts of about 0.5 to 1 ug was reverse transcribed with random hexamers. TCRdb reanalysed the immunoSEQ multiplex PCR reads using MiXCR and keeps one entry per CDR3 protein. In the table there are hundreds of thousands of distinct CDR3 sequences, around 93% of which are singletons. CDR3 size: 13 residues. The V gene's germline CDR1 is SQVTM and CDR2 ANQGSEA. Specimen: CD4+ T cells from PBMCs. The gene calls are TRBV29-1 and TRBJ2-1; D is perhaps TRBD2 (6 bases). This receptor was identified in a human donor with multiple sclerosis. The CDR3 region has the DNA TGCAGCGTTGAACGGCCCGCCGGGGGAGAAGGTGTCTTC. It is translated as CSVERPAGGEGVF.